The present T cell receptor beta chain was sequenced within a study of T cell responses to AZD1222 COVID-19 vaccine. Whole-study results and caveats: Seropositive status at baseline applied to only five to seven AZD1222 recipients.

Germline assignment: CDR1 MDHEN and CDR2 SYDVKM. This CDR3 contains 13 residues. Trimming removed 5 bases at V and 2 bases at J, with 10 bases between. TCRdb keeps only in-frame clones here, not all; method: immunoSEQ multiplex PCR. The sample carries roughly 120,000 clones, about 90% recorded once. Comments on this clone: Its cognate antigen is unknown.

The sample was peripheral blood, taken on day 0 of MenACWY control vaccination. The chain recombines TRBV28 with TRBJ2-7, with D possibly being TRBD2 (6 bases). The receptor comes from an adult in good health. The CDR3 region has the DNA TGTGCCAGCAGTGGGGACTCCACCTACGAGCAGTACTTC. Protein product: CASSGDSTYEQYF.